This paragraph reports one TCR beta chain. This sample was taken from a study of T cells after yellow fever vaccination. MiXCR, applied by TCRdb to the 5' RACE reads, yields one record per CDR3 protein. Of a few hundred thousand distinct CDR3 sequences in the sample, roughly 13% were seen once. The sample in question was CD4+ T cells sorted from PBMCs, obtained 45 days after the yellow fever booster vaccination. The TCR comes from a man younger than 40 who received the YFV17D yellow fever vaccine.

DNA of the CDR3: TGCAGTGCTAGAGATATCCAAGGGAGCAATCAGCCCCAGCATTTT. It is translated as CSARDIQGSNQPQHF. The chain is built from TRBV20-1 and TRBJ1-5, with unresolved D. The V and J ends lost 0 bases and 1 base respectively, with 10 bases between them. Germline-derived CDR1 and CDR2 are DFQATT and SNEGSKA (reference sequence). This CDR3 has 15 amino acids.